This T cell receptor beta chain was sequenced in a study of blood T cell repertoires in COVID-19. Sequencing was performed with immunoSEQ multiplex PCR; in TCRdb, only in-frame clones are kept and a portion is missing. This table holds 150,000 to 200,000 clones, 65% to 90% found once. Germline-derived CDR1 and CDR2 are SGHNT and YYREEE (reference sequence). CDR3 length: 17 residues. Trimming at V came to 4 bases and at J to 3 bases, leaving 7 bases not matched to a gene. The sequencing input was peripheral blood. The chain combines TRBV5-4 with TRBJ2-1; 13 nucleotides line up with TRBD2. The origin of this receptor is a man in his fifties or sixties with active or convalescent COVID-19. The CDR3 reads CASSRTGTSGIYNEQFF. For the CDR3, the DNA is TGTGCCAGCAGCAGAACCGGGACTAGCGGGATCTACAATGAGCAGTTCTTC.